Described below is a single T cell receptor beta chain sequence and its context. This specimen comes from a study of blood T cell repertoires in COVID-19. Whole-study context: There were acute and convalescent COVID-19 samples, and they came from the United States, Italy and Spain. PBMCs, B-cell-depleted T cells, or T cells provided the cDNA or gDNA that made up the material.

Authors' data handling: Reference gene primer amplification gave estimated nucleated cell counts. Produced via immunoSEQ multiplex PCR; TCRdb's table is partial and in-frame only. D and trimming come from the DNA, and the V and J calls and clone size come from that table. Among about 200,000 clones listed, approximately 80% were seen once. The CDR3 contains 17 residues. Germline values: CDR1 SEHNR, CDR2 FQNEAQ (reference sequence). J gave up 3 bases and V 1 base, and 9 bases lay outside the gene matches. V and J are TRBV7-9 and TRBJ2-3, with TRBD2 identical over 8 bases. The sequenced material came from peripheral blood. This TCR derives from a human donor in a cohort sampled during active COVID-19. The CDR3 loop reads CASSLEQGIAGTDTQYF. CDR3 nucleotide sequence: TGTGCCAGCAGCTTAGAGCAGGGAATAGCGGGAACAGATACGCAGTATTTT.